This record covers a single T cell receptor beta chain. The record originates from a study of blood T cell repertoires in COVID-19. Germline loops: CDR1 MNHNS, CDR2 SASEGT. The CDR3 runs 16 residues. Trimming removed 4 bases from V and 3 bases from J; junction bases left unmatched: 6. Assay used: immunoSEQ multiplex PCR; TCRdb lists only in-frame clones, some missing. The sample carries 540,000 or so clones, approximately 91% recorded once. The source material was peripheral blood. The clonotype originates from a woman between 50 and 59 years old with COVID-19, enrolled during active disease. The chain combines TRBV6-1 with TRBJ2-7, with TRBD2 matching over 13 bases. The CDR3 bases are TGTGCCAGCAGTGGACTAGCGGGGGGTCTGGGCTACGAGCAGTACTTC. This gives the protein CASSGLAGGLGYEQYF.